This T cell receptor (beta chain) was profiled in a study of T cells in Graves' hyperthyroidism and ophthalmopathy. Graves' hyperthyroidism is called stable when ophthalmopathy does not progress within 18 months. Aged 18 to 65, the patients had hyperthyroidism that was newly diagnosed and had lasted under 2 months. The study left out patients who had uncontrolled infection, other autoimmune disease, pregnancy or lactation. The CDR3 regions of TCR beta were amplified from RNA transcripts. The TCR CDR3 was amplified in a first-round RT-PCR using the HTBI primer set. One entry per CDR3 protein results from TCRdb running MiXCR on the multiplex PCR reads. The repertoire holds a few hundred thousand distinct CDR3 sequences, with 15% to 19% as singletons. Study conclusions and caveats: Progression to ophthalmopathy was predicted a median of about six months early.

This clonotype appeared many times. Its antigen is unknown. Sequenced sample: blood. The sequence was collected from a woman aged 30 to 39 with Graves' hyperthyroidism.

CDR3 residues: CASGLKQRLAVYNEQFF. CDR3 in DNA: TGTGCTAGTGGTTTGAAACAAAGACTAGCGGTTTACAATGAGCAGTTCTTC. This rearrangement joins TRBV12-5 to TRBJ2-1; 9 bases fit TRBD2. The germline V gene encodes CDR1 LGHNT and CDR2 FRNRAP. The CDR3 loop spans 17 amino acids. After removal of 2 bases from V and 4 bases from J, the junction contained 9 bases not matched to a gene.